This T cell receptor beta chain was captured by sequencing in a study of Graves' ophthalmopathy and Graves' hyperthyroidism. The CDR3 contains 15 residues. V lost 4 bases and J lost 9, with 19 bases in between. Per the germline V gene, CDR1 is LNHNV and CDR2 is YYDKDF (reference sequence). This clonotype was seen ten or more times. The PBMCs were taken from around 10 ml of fresh peripheral blood. Amplification targeted the TCR beta CDR3 regions, with RNA transcripts as the source material. The first-round RT-PCR employed HTBI primers together with the Qiagen OneStep RT-PCR kit. A multiplex PCR was then performed as the second round. TCRdb fed the multiplex PCR reads into MiXCR, producing one record per CDR3 protein. The table includes roughly 700,000 distinct CDR3 sequences, roughly two fifths detected once.

The receptor was isolated from an adult man with Graves' ophthalmopathy. Material: peripheral blood. The chain employs TRBV15 and TRBJ1-5, with D possibly TRBD1 on 5 matching bases. CDR3 nucleotide sequence: TGTGCCACCAGCAAGGACGGGGGATTCGTCCGGCCCCAGCATTTT. As protein: CATSKDGGFVRPQHF.